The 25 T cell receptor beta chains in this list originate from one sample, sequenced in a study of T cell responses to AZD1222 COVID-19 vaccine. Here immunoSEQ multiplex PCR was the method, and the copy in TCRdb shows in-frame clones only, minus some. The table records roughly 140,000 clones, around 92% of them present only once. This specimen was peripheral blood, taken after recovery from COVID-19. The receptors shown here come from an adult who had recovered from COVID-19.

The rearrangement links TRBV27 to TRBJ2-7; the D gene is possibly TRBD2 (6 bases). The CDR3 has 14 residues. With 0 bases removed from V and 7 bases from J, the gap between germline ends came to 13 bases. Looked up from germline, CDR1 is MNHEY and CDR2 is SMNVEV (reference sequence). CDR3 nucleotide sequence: TGTGCCAGCAGTTTATCCGGGACTCAGCGGGAGCAGTACTTC. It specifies CASSLSGTQREQYF.

CDR3 sequence: CASSQDGDSYEQYF. As DNA, the CDR3 is TGCGCCAGCAGCCAAGACGGGGACAGTTACGAGCAGTACTTC. V is TRBV4-1 and J is TRBJ2-7; 7 bases match TRBD1. CDR3 length equals 14 residues. The J segment lost 4 bases and the V segment lost 0 bases, leaving 3 bases of the junction unmatched. Germline lookup yields CDR1 MGHRA and CDR2 YSYEKL.

CDR3 sequence: CASSPGGYNQPQHF. The CDR3 DNA is TGTGCCAGCAGCCCAGGGGGCTACAATCAGCCCCAGCATTTT. The genes are TRBV2 and TRBJ1-5, with 8 bases aligning to TRBD1. Germline V gene sequence: CDR1 SNHLY, CDR2 FYNNEI. CDR3 length: 14 amino acids. V lost 6 bases to trimming and J lost 3 bases; unmatched junction nucleotides: 4.

The CDR3 sequence: CASSYSAGRNEQYF. In nucleotides, the CDR3 is TGTGCCAGCAGCTACTCAGCGGGAAGGAACGAGCAGTACTTC. V gene TRBV11-2 combines with J gene TRBJ2-7; 7 bases are shared with TRBD2. The CDR3 has 14 amino acids. V lost 4 bases, J lost 5 bases, and 8 bases stayed unmatched. CDR1 is SGHAT, CDR2 FQNNGV, per germline.

CDR3 DNA: TGCGCCAGCAGCTTGACGGTAGCCAAAAACATTCAGTACTTC. The encoded protein is CASSLTVAKNIQYF. This chain links TRBV5-1 with TRBJ2-4; D gene uncertain. Germline V gives CDR1 SGHRS, CDR2 YFSETQ. The CDR3 totals 14 residues. Trimming took 1 base from V and 0 from J, leaving 5 bases between them.

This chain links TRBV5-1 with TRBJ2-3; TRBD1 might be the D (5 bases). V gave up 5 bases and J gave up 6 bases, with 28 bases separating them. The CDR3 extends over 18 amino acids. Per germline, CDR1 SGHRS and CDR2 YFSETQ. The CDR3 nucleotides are TGCGCCAGCAGGCAACGACAGCGTCTCGGCGCACGAAATGATACGCAGTATTTT. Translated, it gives CASRQRQRLGARNDTQYF.

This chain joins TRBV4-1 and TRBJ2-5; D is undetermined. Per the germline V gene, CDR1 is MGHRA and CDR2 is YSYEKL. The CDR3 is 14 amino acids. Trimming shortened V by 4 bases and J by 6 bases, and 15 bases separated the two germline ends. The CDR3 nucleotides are TGCGCCAGCAGCCCCGGACCCGGTATTAAGACCCAGTACTTC. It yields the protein CASSPGPGIKTQYF.

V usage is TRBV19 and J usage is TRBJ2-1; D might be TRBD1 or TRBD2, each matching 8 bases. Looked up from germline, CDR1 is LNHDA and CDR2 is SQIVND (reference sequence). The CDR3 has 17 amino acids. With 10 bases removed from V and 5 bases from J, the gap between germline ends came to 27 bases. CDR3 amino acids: CATVPAGGGRRHNEQFF. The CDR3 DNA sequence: TGTGCCACCGTGCCGGCAGGGGGCGGGAGGAGGCACAATGAGCAGTTCTTC.

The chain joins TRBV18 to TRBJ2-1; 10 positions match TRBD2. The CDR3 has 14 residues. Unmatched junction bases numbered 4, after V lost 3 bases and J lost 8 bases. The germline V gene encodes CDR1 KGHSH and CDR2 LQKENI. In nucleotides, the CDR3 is TGTGCCAGCTCACCGCCTAGCGGGAGCTATGAGCAGTTCTTC. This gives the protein CASSPPSGSYEQFF. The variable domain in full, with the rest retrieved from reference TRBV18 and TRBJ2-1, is NAGVMQNPRHLVRRRGQEARLRCSPMKGHSHVYWYRQLPEEGLKFMVYLQKENIIDESGMPKERFSAEFPKEGPSILRIQQVVRGDSAAYFCASSPPSGSYEQFFGPGTRLTVL.

CDR3 in amino acids: CASCFTGFGNQPQHF. The CDR3 nucleotides read TGTGCCAGCTGCTTCACAGGTTTCGGCAATCAGCCCCAGCATTTT. This sequence joins TRBV2 and TRBJ1-5; D perhaps matches TRBD1 (5 bases). The germline gives CDR1 SNHLY, CDR2 FYNNEI. V shed 8 bases and J shed 2 bases, with 16 bases lying between them. The CDR3 spans 15 residues.

In DNA, the CDR3 is TGCAGCGTTGAGGACGACAGCGGGTCCCCCTACGAGCAGTACTTC. Protein sequence: CSVEDDSGSPYEQYF. The J gene is TRBJ2-7, the V gene TRBV29-1; a weak D match, TRBD2 (6 bases). Germline lookup yields CDR1 SQVTM and CDR2 ANQGSEA. Between the trimmed V and J ends, which lost 3 bases and 2 bases, there was a span of 17 bases. This CDR3 comprises 15 residues.

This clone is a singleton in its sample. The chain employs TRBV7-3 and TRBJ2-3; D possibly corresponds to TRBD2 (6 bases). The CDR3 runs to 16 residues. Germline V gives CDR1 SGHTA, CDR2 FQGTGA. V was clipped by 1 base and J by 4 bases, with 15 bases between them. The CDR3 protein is CASSLIQPGRPDTQYF. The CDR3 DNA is TGTGCCAGCAGCTTAATTCAGCCTGGGAGGCCAGATACGCAGTATTTT.

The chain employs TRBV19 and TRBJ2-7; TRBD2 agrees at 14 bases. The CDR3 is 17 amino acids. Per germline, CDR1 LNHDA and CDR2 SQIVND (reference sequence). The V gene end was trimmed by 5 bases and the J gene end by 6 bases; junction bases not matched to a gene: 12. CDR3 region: CASSARGLAGDQGEQYF. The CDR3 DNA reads TGTGCCAGTAGTGCCCGGGGACTAGCGGGAGATCAGGGCGAGCAGTACTTC.

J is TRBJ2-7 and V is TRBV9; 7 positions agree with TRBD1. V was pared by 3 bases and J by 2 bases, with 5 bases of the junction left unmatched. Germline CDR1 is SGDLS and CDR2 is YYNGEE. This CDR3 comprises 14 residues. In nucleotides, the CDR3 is TGTGCCAGCAGCGCTGGGGACAGAGCCTACGAGCAGTACTTC. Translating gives CASSAGDRAYEQYF.

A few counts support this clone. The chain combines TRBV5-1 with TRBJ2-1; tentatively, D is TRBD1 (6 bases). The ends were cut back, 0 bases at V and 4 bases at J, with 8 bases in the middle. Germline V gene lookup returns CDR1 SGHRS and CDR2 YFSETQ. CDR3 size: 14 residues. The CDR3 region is CASSLGTGYNEQFF. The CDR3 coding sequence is TGCGCCAGCAGCTTGGGAACAGGGTACAATGAGCAGTTCTTC.

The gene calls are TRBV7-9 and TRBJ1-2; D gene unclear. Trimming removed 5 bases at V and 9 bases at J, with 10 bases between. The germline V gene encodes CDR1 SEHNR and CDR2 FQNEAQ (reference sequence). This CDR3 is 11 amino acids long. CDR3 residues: CASSGSMSYTF. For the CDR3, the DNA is TGTGCCAGCAGCGGGAGTATGAGCTACACCTTC.

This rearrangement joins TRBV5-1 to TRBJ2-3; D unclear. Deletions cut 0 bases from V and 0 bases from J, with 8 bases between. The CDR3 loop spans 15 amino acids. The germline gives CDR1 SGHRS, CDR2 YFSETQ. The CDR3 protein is CASSLGDTSTDTQYF. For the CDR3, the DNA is TGCGCCAGCAGCTTGGGGGATACTAGCACAGATACGCAGTATTTT.

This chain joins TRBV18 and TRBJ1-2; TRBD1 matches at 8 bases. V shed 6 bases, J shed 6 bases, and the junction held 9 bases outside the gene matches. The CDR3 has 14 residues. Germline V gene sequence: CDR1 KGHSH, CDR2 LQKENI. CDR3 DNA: TGTGCCAGCTCCCCAAACAGGGGGGAGGATGGCTACACCTTC. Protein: CASSPNRGEDGYTF.

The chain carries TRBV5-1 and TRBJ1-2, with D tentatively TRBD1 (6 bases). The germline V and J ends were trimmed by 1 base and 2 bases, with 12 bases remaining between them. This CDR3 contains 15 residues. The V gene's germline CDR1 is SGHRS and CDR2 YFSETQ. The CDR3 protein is CASSLFAGENYGYTF. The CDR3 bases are TGCGCCAGCAGCTTGTTTGCAGGGGAGAACTATGGCTACACCTTC.

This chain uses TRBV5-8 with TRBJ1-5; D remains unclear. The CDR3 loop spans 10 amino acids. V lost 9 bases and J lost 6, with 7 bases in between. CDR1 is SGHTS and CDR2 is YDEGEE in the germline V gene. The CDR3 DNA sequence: TGTGCCACCACACCTCAGCCCCAGCATTTT. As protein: CATTPQPQHF.

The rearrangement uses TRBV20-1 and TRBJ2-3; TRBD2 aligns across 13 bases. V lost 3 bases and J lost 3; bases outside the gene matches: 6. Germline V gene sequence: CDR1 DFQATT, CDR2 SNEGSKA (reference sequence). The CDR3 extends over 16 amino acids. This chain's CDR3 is CSASPTSGRRTDTQYF. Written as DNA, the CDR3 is TGCAGTGCTAGTCCGACTAGCGGGAGGAGGACAGATACGCAGTATTTT.

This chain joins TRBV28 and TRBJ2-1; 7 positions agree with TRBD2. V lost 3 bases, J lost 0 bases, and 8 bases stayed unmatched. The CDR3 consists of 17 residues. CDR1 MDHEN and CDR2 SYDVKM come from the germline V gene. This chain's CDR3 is CASSFLGGKGSYNEQFF. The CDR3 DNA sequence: TGTGCCAGCAGTTTCTTGGGGGGGAAGGGCTCCTACAATGAGCAGTTCTTC. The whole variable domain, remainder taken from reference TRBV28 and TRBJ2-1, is DVKVTQSSRYLVKRTGEKVFLECVQDMDHENMFWYRQDPGLGLRLIYFSYDVKMKEKGDIPEGYSVSREKKERFSLILESASTNQTSMYLCASSFLGGKGSYNEQFFGPGTRLTVL.

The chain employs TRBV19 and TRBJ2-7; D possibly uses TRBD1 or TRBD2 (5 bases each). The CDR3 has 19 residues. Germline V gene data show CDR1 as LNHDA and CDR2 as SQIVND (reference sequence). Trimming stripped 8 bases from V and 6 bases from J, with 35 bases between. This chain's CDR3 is CASFPGGRRRRSASTEQYF. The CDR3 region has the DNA TGTGCCAGTTTCCCTGGGGGACGCCGGAGAAGGAGTGCGTCCACCGAGCAGTACTTC.

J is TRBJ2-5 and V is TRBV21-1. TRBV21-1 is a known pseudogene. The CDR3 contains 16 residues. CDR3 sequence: CASSKVIVGGGETQYF. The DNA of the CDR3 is TGTGCCAGCAGCAAAGTAATCGTTGGAGGGGGGGAGACCCAGTACTTC.

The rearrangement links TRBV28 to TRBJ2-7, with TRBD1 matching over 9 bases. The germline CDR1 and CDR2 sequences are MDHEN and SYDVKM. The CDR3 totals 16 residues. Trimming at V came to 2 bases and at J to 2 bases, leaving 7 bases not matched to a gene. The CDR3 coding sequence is TGTGCCAGCAGTTTACGGCCCGGACAGGGGACCTACGAGCAGTACTTC. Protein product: CASSLRPGQGTYEQYF.